The entry below describes one T cell receptor (beta chain). This clone was observed once. It lacks a known antigen. No base quality values were provided; no much bigger clone lies one nucleotide off. The cohort consisted of fewer than 700 healthy bone marrow donors. At the time of sampling, all cohort members were nominally healthy, though unrecorded immune exposures were likely present. The donor tested CMV seronegative, placing the donor among the roughly 400 seronegative members of the cohort. A peripheral blood sample was collected from each donor, and TCR beta sequencing was performed on peripheral blood mononuclear cells. Genomic DNA extraction from the blood cell samples was performed with the Qiagen DNeasy Blood Extraction Kit. V and J lose 0 bases and 2 bases, and a span of 11 bases separates them. The cysteine opens and the phenylalanine closes a CDR3 of 14 amino acids. Solely the CDR3 DNA is kept, with 42 bases framed from the first base. The germline V gene (reference sequence) specifies GTSNPN as CDR1 and SVGIG as CDR2.

Libraries were made using the immunoSEQ multiplex PCR assay. The multiplex PCR relied on a mix of 60 forward primers for TCR Vbeta segments and 13 reverse primers for TCR Jbeta segments. Amplification of the CDR3 region of rearranged TCR beta genes was performed with a multiplex PCR assay on genomic DNA. On the Illumina HiSeq System, the amplified TCR beta libraries were sequenced as 87-base-pair reads. Processing in the source paper ran as follows. Across the roughly 600 repertoires, a later analysis counted approximately 83 million unique TCR beta chains, around 11 million of which were shared by at least two donors. A nearest-neighbor algorithm error-corrected the raw reads and collapsed the reads into unique sequences, merging closely related sequences to remove PCR and sequencing errors. CDR3 sequences were aligned to IMGT reference sequences to assign V, D and J gene segments. Each retained sequence needed at least a six-nucleotide match to both a V gene segment and a J gene segment. Rearrangements were classified as productive when the CDR3 lacked stop codons and remained in frame with V and J, and all other rearrangements were classified as non-productive. CDR3 was defined by IMGT convention, running from the second conserved V-encoded cysteine to the conserved J-encoded phenylalanine. The earlier analysis of 587 of the donors excluded sequences that lacked an unambiguous match to a single V gene segment. An earlier analysis of 550 to 650 of the donors classified V segments as functional when productive rearrangements were above 56.7% and as segregating when the standard deviation between donors was above 5%. To diagnose cytomegalovirus status from the catalog of TCR beta chain sequences, a statistical classification framework was built. In a later analysis, V and J genes were assigned by comparing TCR nucleotide sequences against IMGT/GENE-DB human TR gene sequences. The TCRdist pipeline was used in a later analysis to assign CDR3 sequences and most-parsimonious VDJ recombination scenarios. In a later analysis, each TCR beta chain was defined by its CDR3 amino acid sequence together with its V-gene family, and reads without a unique V-gene family were excluded. In a later analysis, nearly 600 highly shared, low-generation-probability nucleotide sequences were removed to address suspected cross-contamination and a sequencing artifact. In a later analysis, a clonal expansion index for each public chain was calculated from normalized within-repertoire ranks of inferred template counts. A later analysis computed generation probabilities with a VDJ recombination model fitted to out-of-frame rearrangements, and checked the results against IGoR. A later analysis scored TCR-TCR, TCR-HLA and TCR-CMV co-occurrence with hypergeometric tests, applying a repertoire-size bias correction to TCR pairs. False discovery rates were estimated in a later analysis by permuting HLA or CMV assignments 20 times. In a later analysis, co-occurring TCRs were grouped using DBSCAN, and TCRdist sequence similarity was added for clustering within HLA-allele-positive subsets. For co-occurrence clustering, repertoires with fewer than 30,000 or more than 120,000 public chains were excluded, along with 4 to 6 repertoires with anomalous nucleotide sharing. TCRdb provides this immuneACCESS table in a form limited to in-frame rearrangements. Some clones are lacking; in checked studies, under half of them reflect an unresolved V gene, and why the rest are absent is not known. Clone size and the V and J calls come from that table; the DNA yielded D and trimming. This sample has more than 100,000 clones in its table, and 60% to 85% of those were observed once. The top ten constitute about 1.5% of the sample.

This sample was included in a study of cytomegalovirus exposure and HLA in healthy donors (dated by TCRdb to the late 2010s). Background on the whole study: An earlier analysis of 587 of the donors reported approximately 260 Gb of sequence data and 95 million to 130 million unique TCR beta sequences obtained from approximately 180 million T cells. About 280 gigabases of sequencing data and around 90 million unique TCR sequences made up an early release that covered 640 HLA-typed donors. Among the approximately 400 genotyped donors, about 83% belonged to the genetic ancestry cluster associated with self-reported Caucasian donors. The study aimed to test whether cataloging public T cell receptors could reveal signatures of past pathogen exposure. The study used immunosequencing to profile the T cell repertoires of some 600 subjects and linked those repertoires to cytomegalovirus serostatus. A separate validation cohort of 100 to 150 different subjects was used in addition to the roughly 700-subject first cohort. The study combined high-throughput TCR immunosequencing, statistical association of individual TCRs with disease status, and machine learning to predict cytomegalovirus infection status. To study patterns of TCR occurrence, a later analysis re-analyzed previously published TCR beta repertoires from around 670 donors and added high-resolution HLA genotyping. In the later analysis, no new phenotypic data were used to find candidate immune exposures; instead, reliance was placed on TCR beta sequences and their occurrence across donors. An earlier analysis of 587 of the donors used high-throughput TCR beta sequencing to judge whether each TCR beta V gene segment behaved as functional or pseudogenic. Alongside the repertoire data, information on donor age, sex, ethnicity and CMV serostatus was compiled. A later genetic analysis used genome-wide SNP genotypes for about 60% of the 666 donors, treating that subset as a discovery cohort. Every discovery cohort repertoire had been produced on one sequencing platform. Class I and class II HLA loci were covered by the typing at four-digit resolution. The number of donors typed differed by locus, with roughly 629-640 for A, B, C, DRB1 and DQB1, around 560 for DQA1, nearly 610 for DPA1, and roughly 450 for DPB1. Four to six DR-DQ haplotypes were handled as single units for association and clustering, since linkage in the cohort was strong. Among about 360 genotyped donors of the cohort, an average of 235,054 unique TCR beta nucleotide sequences were sequenced per donor, 15% to 20% of them non-productive.

The full study reports these points: According to a later analysis, most CMV-associated TCR beta chains appeared to be HLA-restricted, and the HLA associations seemed to be driven largely by CMV exposure. The authors suggested that the approach could potentially be extended to other disease states and immunological phenotypes. A later analysis found that HLA-associated TCR beta chains were more clonally expanded and had lower generation probabilities than equally common non-associated chains. V-gene and J-gene trimming of TCR beta chains was associated with a missense DCLRE1C variant in a later genetic analysis, and the association was replicated in an independent cohort. In a later analysis, TCR association rates were found to vary across HLA loci, with the most associated TCRs seen for DRB1 alleles and the fewest for HLA-C alleles. The cohort was sequenced for TCR beta chains only, and without alpha or paired-chain data the features that could be detected were limited. The earlier analysis of 587 of the donors excluded seventeen rarely observed V segments, including chromosome 9 orphons, because counts were too low. A further reported finding was that TCR beta sequences accurately predicted the HLA-A and HLA-B alleles for most subjects in the first cohort. In a later analysis, some 17,000 TCR beta sequences were associated with specific HLA alleles at a false discovery rate of 0.05. A cluster of highly shared sequence variants was judged likely to represent a technical artifact of the sequencing pipeline. Sequencing depth was assumed to be roughly uniform across donors in the presence/absence analyses, though that assumption may not hold. Strong co-occurrence of HLA alleles, especially DR and DQ, made assigning TCR associations to individual alleles difficult. Because the 87-base-pair reads could not distinguish some IMGT-functional V segments, including TRBV6-2 and TRBV6-3, those segments were excluded. A later analysis reported that several top co-occurrence clusters appeared linked to parvovirus B19, influenza, CMV and Epstein-Barr virus. Linkage disequilibrium might explain the correlated functional status among segregating V segments, but an unknown experimental factor could not be ruled out. In vitro tests confirmed that a few of the cytomegalovirus-associated TCR beta chains recognize cytomegalovirus antigens. A total of roughly 160 TCR beta chains were listed by the study as associated with cytomegalovirus. Across donors, most TCR sequences were observed very rarely, whereas some public TCRs were present in many individuals. Broadly in line with IMGT annotations, most TCR beta V segments showed up in productive rearrangements about 90% or about 30% of the time in an earlier analysis of several hundred of the donors. The classifier was reported to diagnose cytomegalovirus status with high specificity and sensitivity in both the original cohort and the validation cohort. Immune exposure information for the cohort was limited to CMV serostatus. Because HLA typing was unavailable for some donors at each locus, only the typed subset was used in association tests. According to a later genetic analysis, donors in an Asian-associated ancestry cluster had fewer N-insertions in productive TCRs than the roughly 670-donor mean.

The sequence is built from TRBV30 and TRBJ2-7, with TRBD1 perhaps the D gene, on 5 matching bases. Sequencing was done on a sample of PBMCs. The sequence was collected from a woman younger than 35 in good health and CMV-seronegative. DNA sequence: TGTGCCTGGAGTGTAGGCCAGGGTCCCTACGAGCAGTACTTC. Its protein reads: CAWSVGQGPYEQYF. The CDR3, completed at both ends by the reference TRBV30 and TRBJ2-7 genes, gives the full variable domain SQTIHQWPATLVQPVGSPLSLECTVEGTSNPNLYWYRQAAGRGLQLLFYSVGIGQISSEVPQNLSASRPQDRQFILSSKKLLLSDSGFYLCAWSVGQGPYEQYFGPGTRLTVT.